The 10 T cell receptor beta chains in this list originate from one sample, sequenced in a study of T cell responses to AZD1222 COVID-19 vaccine. TCRdb's copy holds only in-frame clones and misses some; the assay was immunoSEQ multiplex PCR. The table records 100,000 to 130,000 clones, roughly 87% of them present only once. The source material was peripheral blood, sampled on day 0 of AZD1222 vaccination. The receptors shown here come from an adult in good health.

This sequence joins TRBV5-1 and TRBJ2-2; TRBD2 might be the D (5 bases). The CDR3 is made up of 16 amino acids. The V end was cut by 0 bases, the J end by 2 bases, with 11 bases between. Germline loops: CDR1 SGHRS, CDR2 YFSETQ. The CDR3 region is CASSLAQRTNTGELFF. The CDR3 DNA is TGCGCCAGCAGCTTGGCCCAGCGGACCAACACCGGGGAGCTGTTTTTT.

In this sample, this clone turned up once. V usage is TRBV7-9 and J usage is TRBJ1-1, with 8 bases fitting TRBD1. V dropped 2 bases and J dropped 1; count of bases not matched to a gene: 6. Germline CDR1 SEHNR, CDR2 FQNEAQ (reference sequence). The CDR3 sequence is 16 residues long. CDR3 nucleotides: TGTGCCAGCAGCTTATATCAGGGGGCCGGGAACACTGAAGCTTTCTTT. Its translation is CASSLYQGAGNTEAFF.

The chain joins TRBV14 to TRBJ1-6; tentative D call: TRBD1 (6 bases). Trimming removed 1 base at V and 14 bases at J, with 18 bases between. CDR3 length: 15 residues. Germline CDR1 reads SGHDN; CDR2 reads FVKESK. CDR3 sequence reads: CASSQAGASFSSLHF. The CDR3 DNA is TGTGCCAGCAGCCAAGCAGGGGCCTCTTTTTCTTCCCTCCACTTT.

The chain combines TRBV2 with TRBJ1-2; 7 nucleotides match TRBD1. The trim removed 7 bases at V and 4 bases at J, leaving 9 bases unmatched. CDR1 is SNHLY and CDR2 is FYNNEI in the germline V gene. The CDR3 runs to 14 residues. The CDR3 bases are TGTGCCAGCACGACGCCGACAGGGCCCTATGGCTACACCTTC. It codes for CASTTPTGPYGYTF.

The gene calls are TRBV27 and TRBJ2-7; possibly TRBD1 for D (5 bases). Trimming cost V 3 bases and J 6 bases, with 9 bases left between them. The CDR3 extends over 12 amino acids. Germline assignment: CDR1 MNHEY and CDR2 SMNVEV (reference sequence). This chain's CDR3 is CASSFRTGEQYF. The CDR3 DNA sequence: TGTGCCAGCAGTTTCCGAACAGGCGAGCAGTACTTC.

This clone was counted between two and nine times. The V call is TRBV28, the J call TRBJ2-7; a possible D gene is TRBD2 (6 bases). CDR1 and CDR2 (germline): MDHEN, SYDVKM. Trimming removed 7 bases at V and 3 bases at J, with 19 bases between. This CDR3 is built from 15 residues. The CDR3 protein is CASTPYGGGVYEQYF. In DNA, the CDR3 is TGTGCCAGCACCCCCTATGGGGGAGGCGTCTACGAGCAGTACTTC.

CDR3 sequence: CASSQRGTSSQDEQFF. The CDR3 DNA reads as TGCGCCAGCAGCCAGAGGGGGACTAGCTCTCAGGATGAGCAGTTCTTC. This chain joins TRBV4-3 and TRBJ2-1; 9 bases map to TRBD2. The CDR3 length is 16 residues. Trimming took 3 bases from V and 8 from J; bases not matched to a gene: 11. Germline-derived CDR1 and CDR2 are LGHNA and YSLEER.

J is TRBJ1-1 and V is TRBV19, with unresolved D. CDR3 length: 15 amino acids. Germline CDR1 reads LNHDA; CDR2 reads SQIVND (reference sequence). V lost 0 bases to trimming and J lost 1 base, with 9 bases between them. In DNA form, the CDR3 reads TGTGCCAGTAGTATAGATCTTTGGGGGAACACTGAAGCTTTCTTT. This encodes CASSIDLWGNTEAFF. The full variable domain, completed using reference TRBV19 and TRBJ1-1, is DGGITQSPKYLFRKEGQNVTLSCEQNLNHDAMYWYRQDPGQGLRLIYYSQIVNDFQKGDIAEGYSVSREKKESFPLTVTSAQKNPTAFYLCASSIDLWGNTEAFFGQGTRLTVV.

This chain joins TRBV19 and TRBJ2-7; D gene uncertain. In germline, CDR1 is LNHDA, CDR2 SQIVND (reference sequence). V lost 4 bases, J lost 0 bases, and 16 bases lay in between. The CDR3 sequence is 16 residues long. CDR3 sequence: CASSTAVSRSSYEQYF. The CDR3 nucleotides read TGTGCCAGTAGTACTGCCGTGAGCAGGAGCTCCTACGAGCAGTACTTC. Filled out from reference TRBV19 and TRBJ2-7, the complete variable domain reads DGGITQSPKYLFRKEGQNVTLSCEQNLNHDAMYWYRQDPGQGLRLIYYSQIVNDFQKGDIAEGYSVSREKKESFPLTVTSAQKNPTAFYLCASSTAVSRSSYEQYFGPGTRLTVT.

The count of this clone is one. This rearrangement joins TRBV5-1 to TRBJ1-2; D is unclear. The germline V gene encodes CDR1 SGHRS and CDR2 YFSETQ. The CDR3 is 14 amino acids. Trimming shortened V by 0 bases and J by 6 bases, and 12 bases separated the two germline ends. CDR3 residues: CASSLGPPWDGYTF. The CDR3 DNA is TGCGCCAGCAGCTTGGGTCCTCCATGGGATGGCTACACCTTC.